This TCR beta chain was profiled in a study of human thymus T cells. Study-wide findings and caveats: It looked as if thymic and blood repertoires used V and J genes in a biased way.

The CDR3 loop spans 17 amino acids. V dropped 7 bases and J dropped 4; count of bases not matched to a gene: 14. Germline V lookup: CDR1 MDHEN, CDR2 SYDVKM. Obtained as resections during corrective heart surgery, the thymus tissue was then studied. Samples came from healthy Finnish infants during open corrective cardiac surgery. As for this clone: Its antigen remains unidentified.

The protocol was immunoSEQ multiplex PCR, while the TCRdb copy is restricted to in-frame clones and leaves out a portion. The data show 55,000 to 85,000 clones, 90% to 95% seen once. The source material was thymus tissue. The receptor was derived from a girl in the first two years of life with a congenital heart defect but otherwise immunologically healthy. The V gene is TRBV28, the J gene TRBJ2-3; 10 bases are shared with TRBD2. The DNA of the CDR3 is TGTGCCAGCACCCTCCACCCCCCAGCGGGAGGGCCAGATACGCAGTATTTT. Translation gives CASTLHPPAGGPDTQYF.